These 2 T cell receptor beta chains came from one sample sequenced in a study of human T cells and chemical hapten exposure. The time point denotes: pre-sensitization, week 0. Treatment here: therapeutic diphenylcyclopropenone sensitization with weekly scalp DPC. Total RNA was extracted from unfractionated whole blood. TCRdb reanalysed the RACE reads using MiXCR and keeps one entry per CDR3 protein. The data show 56,000 or so distinct CDR3 sequences, roughly a tenth seen once. Specimen: whole blood, collected in connection with sensitization to the hapten diphenylcyclopropenone (DPC). These receptors came from a woman younger than 45 with alopecia areata. Some clones in this sample may be carry-over from other donors' samples.

This clonotype has a count of ten or more. CDR3 amino acids: CASSLAQGSTYF. CDR3 DNA sequence: TGTGCCAGCAGTTTAGCGCAAGGGTCCACATATTTT. The V gene is TRBV12-3 or TRBV12-4, the J gene TRBJ2-3; D gene unclear. This CDR3 region has 12 residues. Trimming took 0 bases from V and 15 from J, leaving 13 bases between them.

The sample holds a few counts of this clonotype. The rearrangement uses TRBV15 and TRBJ2-1; D not certain. This CDR3 is built from 15 residues. The V and J ends lost 3 bases and 2 bases respectively, with 11 bases between them. CDR1 is LNHNV, CDR2 YYDKDF, per germline (reference sequence). The CDR3 loop is CATSSAVDPYNEQFF. DNA of the CDR3: TGTGCCACCAGCAGTGCAGTGGATCCCTACAATGAGCAGTTCTTC.